The 30 T cell receptor beta chains below all came from one sample that was sequenced in a study of blood T cell repertoires in COVID-19. The method was immunoSEQ multiplex PCR; TCRdb's version includes in-frame clones alone and lacks a portion of them. The data show roughly 280,000 clones, around 93% seen once. The sample taken for sequencing was PBMCs or T cells enriched from blood (not recorded which). The origin of the receptors is a man aged 40-50 years who had been exposed to COVID-19.

The rearrangement uses TRBV11-2 and TRBJ2-1; D call uncertain. This CDR3 comprises 12 residues. Germline V gene data show CDR1 as SGHAT and CDR2 as FQNNGV. V dropped 2 bases and J dropped 15 bases, with 14 bases sitting between them. The CDR3 region is CASSLTPLVRFF. In nucleotides, the CDR3 is TGTGCCAGCAGCTTAACACCGCTCGTTCGGTTCTTC.

The rearrangement joins TRBV5-6 to TRBJ2-2; D ambiguous. V was shortened by 0 bases and J by 6 bases, with 3 bases between the two germline ends. The CDR3 has 12 amino acids. Germline V gives CDR1 SGHDT, CDR2 YYEEEE. The CDR3 DNA reads as TGTGCCAGCAGCTTGGCCGCCGGGGAGCTGTTTTTT. This gives the protein CASSLAAGELFF. Variable domain in full (rest from reference TRBV5-6 and TRBJ2-2): DAGVTQSPTHLIKTRGQQVTLRCSPKSGHDTVSWYQQALGQGPQFIFQYYEEEERQRGNFPDRFSGHQFPNYSSELNVNALLLGDSALYLCASSLAAGELFFGEGSRLTVL.

A remark on this clone: The sample has other DNA sequences that encode this CDR3 too. The chain recombines TRBV24-1 with TRBJ2-1; 8 nucleotides match TRBD2. The CDR3 length is 15 residues. Germline CDR1 KGHDR, CDR2 SFDVKD. After removal of 3 bases from V and 7 bases from J, the junction contained 7 bases not matched to a gene. CDR3 amino acids: CATSDPSGLGNEQFF. The CDR3, as DNA: TGTGCCACCAGTGATCCTAGCGGGCTAGGGAATGAGCAGTTCTTC.

J is TRBJ1-5 and V is TRBV19, with 9 nucleotides matching TRBD1. The CDR3 is made up of 16 amino acids. With 3 bases clipped from V and 2 bases from J, the junction kept 5 bases outside the gene matches. CDR1 is LNHDA, CDR2 SQIVND, per germline (reference sequence). CDR3 loop: CASSMGQGWGNQPQHF. DNA of the CDR3: TGTGCCAGTAGTATGGGACAGGGCTGGGGCAATCAGCCCCAGCATTTT.

This clone appeared a single time. Other DNA sequences in this sample translate to the same CDR3. The V call is TRBV12-3 or TRBV12-4, the J call TRBJ2-5; weak D call: TRBD1 (5 bases). V was trimmed by 6 bases and J by 5 bases, leaving 13 bases between them. The length of the CDR3 is 13 residues. The DNA of the CDR3 is TGTGCCAGCAGCAGAGACAGTGGTGAGACCCAGTACTTC. This sequence encodes CASSRDSGETQYF.

The rearrangement uses TRBV5-4 and TRBJ2-1, with 7 bases matching TRBD2. Trimming at V came to 1 base and at J to 11 bases, leaving 15 bases not matched to a gene. CDR1 and CDR2 from the germline V gene are SGHNT and YYREEE (reference sequence). This CDR3 contains 16 residues. The CDR3 DNA reads TGTGCCAGCAGCTTGATTGTTAGCGGGCAACCTACTCAGCAGTTCTTC. It yields the protein CASSLIVSGQPTQQFF.

In the case of this clone: The same CDR3 is also encoded by other DNA sequences in this sample. V usage is TRBV25-1 and J usage is TRBJ2-1; D unclear. V lost 2 bases, J lost 10 bases, and 6 bases lay in between. This CDR3 has 11 residues. Germline V CDR1 and CDR2: MGHDK, SYGVNS. The CDR3 here is CASSESREQFF. The CDR3, as DNA: TGTGCCAGCAGTGAAAGCCGGGAGCAGTTCTTC.

The chain joins TRBV19 to TRBJ1-5, with 8 bases matching TRBD1. Trimming at V came to 9 bases and at J to 1 base, leaving 5 bases not matched to a gene. CDR1 and CDR2 (germline): LNHDA, SQIVND (reference sequence). This CDR3 is 14 amino acids long. The CDR3 bases are TGTGCCAGCAGGGGACAGGCAAGCAATCAGCCCCAGCATTTT. This gives the protein CASRGQASNQPQHF.

This chain links TRBV28 with TRBJ2-7; 7 nucleotides line up with TRBD2. Germline V gives CDR1 MDHEN, CDR2 SYDVKM. The J segment lost 2 bases and the V segment lost 7 bases, leaving 14 bases of the junction unmatched. The CDR3 is 16 residues long. The CDR3 DNA reads TGTGCCAGCATCGTTGGGGGTAGCGGGCGGACCTACGAGCAGTACTTC. As protein: CASIVGGSGRTYEQYF.

The genes are TRBV6-2 or TRBV6-3 and TRBJ2-7; 9 nucleotides line up with TRBD1. The CDR3 runs to 16 residues. Trimming at V came to 6 bases and at J to 1 base, leaving 10 bases not matched to a gene. CDR1 MNHEY and CDR2 SVGEGT come from the germline V gene. The CDR3 bases are TGTGCCAGCAGCCCTCCCCCCGGGACAGGGTCCTACGAGCAGTACTTC. It translates to CASSPPPGTGSYEQYF.

The gene calls are TRBV4-1 and TRBJ2-1; no firm D call. This CDR3 is 17 amino acids long. In germline, CDR1 is MGHRA, CDR2 YSYEKL. Trimming removed 2 bases from V and 1 base from J, with 15 bases in between. The CDR3 here is CASSQLRPFSSYNEQFF. CDR3 coding DNA: TGCGCCAGCAGCCAACTCCGTCCGTTTTCTTCCTACAATGAGCAGTTCTTC.

The rearrangement links TRBV11-3 to TRBJ2-7, with D tentatively TRBD1 (5 bases). Deletions cut 5 bases from V and 2 bases from J, with 13 bases between. This CDR3 has 14 amino acids. Germline V gene data show CDR1 as SGHNT and CDR2 as YENEEA. The CDR3 DNA follows: TGTGCCAGCAGCGACCGACAGACGACCTACGAGCAGTACTTC. This translates into CASSDRQTTYEQYF.

V and J are TRBV30 and TRBJ1-5, with D hard to call. The germline V gene has CDR1 GTSNPN and CDR2 SVGIG (reference sequence). CDR3 length equals 14 residues. Trimming shortened V by 1 base and J by 3 bases, and 10 bases separated the two germline ends. The CDR3 bases are TGTGCCTGGAGTGGGTCACTCATCAATCAGCCCCAGCATTTT. It codes for CAWSGSLINQPQHF.

V usage is TRBV6-4 and J usage is TRBJ2-4, with 7 bases lining up with TRBD2. This CDR3 is built from 15 residues. Germline loops: CDR1 MRHNA, CDR2 SNTAGT. With 5 bases clipped from V and 6 bases from J, the junction kept 10 bases outside the gene matches. The CDR3 DNA sequence: TGTGCCAGCAGTCCCGGCGGGAGTGAGGGAAACATTCAGTACTTC. This gives the protein CASSPGGSEGNIQYF.

The chain combines TRBV12-3 or TRBV12-4 with TRBJ2-7, with D perhaps TRBD2 (5 bases). There are 13 residues in the CDR3. The V gene lost 7 bases and the J gene lost 5 bases, with 15 bases spanning the gap. CDR3 residues: CASTPGIAHEQYF. CDR3 bases: TGTGCCAGCACCCCGGGGATAGCCCACGAGCAGTACTTC.

The chain recombines TRBV27 with TRBJ2-7; 10 nucleotides agree with TRBD2. This CDR3 is 20 amino acids long. The V segment lost 3 bases and the J segment 4 bases; nucleotides outside the gene matches: 21. Looked up from germline, CDR1 is MNHEY and CDR2 is SMNVEV (reference sequence). The DNA of the CDR3 is TGTGCCAGCAGTTTGAACCCACTAGCGGGACATCGAAATACCCGGTACGAGCAGTACTTC. This translates into CASSLNPLAGHRNTRYEQYF.

This sequence joins TRBV1 and TRBJ2-3; no check of the table's D call, TRBD2, against the DNA was made. TRBV1 is flagged as a pseudogene. The CDR3 is made up of 17 amino acids. The DNA for the CDR3 is TGCACCAGCAGCCACGGGACTAGCGGGAGGGAGGAAGATACGCAGTATTTT. This translates into CTSSHGTSGREEDTQYF.

The rearrangement links TRBV20-1 to TRBJ1-5, with a possible D match to TRBD1 (6 bases). Germline V gene sequence: CDR1 DFQATT, CDR2 SNEGSKA (reference sequence). This CDR3 region has 15 residues. Trimming stripped 3 bases from V and 2 bases from J, with 14 bases between. CDR3 sequence reads: CSASPGTQRNQPQHF. Written as DNA, the CDR3 is TGCAGTGCTAGTCCCGGGACACAACGCAATCAGCCCCAGCATTTT.

CDR3 protein: CASSPQATGELFF. Written as DNA, the CDR3 is TGTGCCAGCAGTCCCCAGGCTACCGGGGAGCTGTTTTTT. The chain is built from TRBV12-3 or TRBV12-4 and TRBJ2-2, with D uncertain. The CDR3 totals 13 residues. The ends were cut back, 5 bases at V and 5 bases at J, with 9 bases in the middle.

This rearrangement joins TRBV12-5 to TRBJ2-2, with a tentative D call TRBD1 (5 bases). This CDR3 region has 18 residues. CDR1 and CDR2 from the germline V gene are LGHNT and FRNRAP. The ends were cut back, 0 bases at V and 0 bases at J, with 14 bases in the middle. The CDR3 here is CASGLVLVGAANTGELFF. The CDR3 bases are TGTGCTAGTGGTTTGGTCCTTGTAGGGGCGGCGAACACCGGGGAGCTGTTTTTT.

J is TRBJ1-1 and V is TRBV19, with D possibly matching TRBD1 (6 bases). Per the germline V gene, CDR1 is LNHDA and CDR2 is SQIVND (reference sequence). This CDR3 has 15 amino acids. V was shortened by 2 bases and J by 2 bases, with 12 bases between the two germline ends. CDR3 in DNA: TGTGCCAGTAGTATAATGGCAGGGGCAAACACTGAAGCTTTCTTT. It is translated as CASSIMAGANTEAFF.

J is TRBJ1-5 and V is TRBV24-1; D is possibly TRBD1 (5 bases). The germline CDR1 and CDR2 sequences are KGHDR and SFDVKD. Trimming removed 4 bases at V and 1 base at J, with 10 bases between. The CDR3 length is 15 residues. The CDR3: CATSEPGPSNQPQHF. The CDR3 bases are TGTGCCACCAGTGAGCCAGGGCCGAGCAATCAGCCCCAGCATTTT.

The rearrangement uses TRBV28 and TRBJ1-1, with D possibly being TRBD1 (6 bases). The CDR3 has 15 residues. Between the trimmed V and J ends, which lost 7 bases and 0 bases, there was a span of 15 bases. Germline loops: CDR1 MDHEN, CDR2 SYDVKM. This CDR3 reads CASNQGPLMNTEAFF. CDR3 coding DNA: TGTGCCAGCAACCAGGGGCCCCTCATGAACACTGAAGCTTTCTTT.

The chain uses TRBV24-1 and TRBJ2-2; TRBD2 matches 7 bases. CDR3 length: 15 amino acids. Germline CDR1 KGHDR, CDR2 SFDVKD. Trimming removed 0 bases from V and 7 bases from J; junction bases left unmatched: 4. The CDR3 protein is CATSDLQRESGELFF. The CDR3 bases are TGTGCCACCAGTGATTTGCAGCGGGAAAGCGGGGAGCTGTTTTTT.

The rearrangement links TRBV18 to TRBJ1-2; 9 positions match TRBD1. CDR1 KGHSH and CDR2 LQKENI come from the germline V gene. The CDR3 totals 15 residues. The V segment lost 3 bases and the J segment 7 bases; nucleotides outside the gene matches: 9. The CDR3 sequence is CASSPGQGNLRGYTF. CDR3 sequence (DNA): TGTGCCAGCTCACCGGGACAGGGAAATTTGCGTGGCTACACCTTC. Full variable domain (remainder filled in from reference TRBV18 and TRBJ1-2): NAGVMQNPRHLVRRRGQEARLRCSPMKGHSHVYWYRQLPEEGLKFMVYLQKENIIDESGMPKERFSAEFPKEGPSILRIQQVVRGDSAAYFCASSPGQGNLRGYTFGSGTRLTVV.

CDR3 sequence (DNA): TGTGCCAGCAGCACTAGCGGGAGCTCCTACGAGCAGTACTTC. The encoded protein is CASSTSGSSYEQYF. The V and J genes are TRBV7-9 and TRBJ2-7; 11 bases map to TRBD2. The CDR3 length is 14 residues. CDR1 and CDR2 from the germline V gene are SEHNR and FQNEAQ (reference sequence). The J segment lost 0 bases and the V segment lost 5 bases, leaving 0 bases of the junction unmatched. The full variable domain, rest sourced from reference TRBV7-9 and TRBJ2-7, is DTGVSQNPRHKITKRGQNVTFRCDPISEHNRLYWYRQTLGQGPEFLTYFQNEAQLEKSRLLSDRFSAERPKGSFSTLEIQRTEQGDSAMYLCASSTSGSSYEQYFGPGTRLTVT.

The V and J genes are TRBV5-1 and TRBJ1-4; D not certain. Germline lookup yields CDR1 SGHRS and CDR2 YFSETQ. The germline V and J ends were trimmed by 4 bases and 0 bases, with 10 bases remaining between them. There are 15 residues in the CDR3. The CDR3: CASSRTSSTNEKLFF. The DNA for the CDR3 is TGCGCCAGCAGCCGTACTTCATCAACTAATGAAAAACTGTTTTTT.

The V and J genes are TRBV5-6 and TRBJ1-2; the match to TRBD1 covers 7 bases. Losses at the gene ends were 1 base for V and 4 bases for J; bases not matched to a gene: 1. This CDR3 is 13 amino acids long. Germline V lookup: CDR1 SGHDT, CDR2 YYEEEE. The CDR3: CASSLPGGYGYTF. The DNA of the CDR3 is TGTGCCAGCAGCTTGCCAGGGGGCTATGGCTACACCTTC.

The rearrangement uses TRBV7-3 and TRBJ2-2, with D perhaps TRBD1 (5 bases). Germline V lookup: CDR1 SGHTA, CDR2 FQGTGA. Trimming removed 3 bases from V and 1 base from J, with 12 bases in between. The CDR3 consists of 16 residues. This chain's CDR3 is CASSFHHTGNTGELFF. Written as DNA, the CDR3 is TGTGCCAGCAGCTTCCATCACACAGGGAACACCGGGGAGCTGTTTTTT.

J is TRBJ2-3 and V is TRBV7-9; TRBD2 matches at 7 bases. The CDR3 covers 15 residues. The junction had 12 bases not matched to a gene; V was cut back by 6 bases and J by 6 bases. Germline V gene data show CDR1 as SEHNR and CDR2 as FQNEAQ (reference sequence). CDR3 protein: CASSLSGLDTDTQYF. CDR3 DNA sequence: TGTGCCAGCAGTCTAAGTGGACTAGACACGGATACGCAGTATTTT. The full variable domain, rest sourced from reference TRBV7-9 and TRBJ2-3, is DTGVSQNPRHKITKRGQNVTFRCDPISEHNRLYWYRQTLGQGPEFLTYFQNEAQLEKSRLLSDRFSAERPKGSFSTLEIQRTEQGDSAMYLCASSLSGLDTDTQYFGPGTRLTVL.